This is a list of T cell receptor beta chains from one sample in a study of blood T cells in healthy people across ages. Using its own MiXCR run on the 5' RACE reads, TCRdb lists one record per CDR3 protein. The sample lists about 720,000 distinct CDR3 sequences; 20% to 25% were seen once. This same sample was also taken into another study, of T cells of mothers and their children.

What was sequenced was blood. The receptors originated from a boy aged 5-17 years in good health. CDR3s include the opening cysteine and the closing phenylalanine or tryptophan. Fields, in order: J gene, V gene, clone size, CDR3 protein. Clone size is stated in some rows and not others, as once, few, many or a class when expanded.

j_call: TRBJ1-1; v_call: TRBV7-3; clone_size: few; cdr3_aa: CASSPWPGTEAFF
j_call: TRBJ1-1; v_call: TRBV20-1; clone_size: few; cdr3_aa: CSARGALEGTEAFF
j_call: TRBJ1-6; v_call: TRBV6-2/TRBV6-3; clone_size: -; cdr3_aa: CASRQTDYNSPLHF
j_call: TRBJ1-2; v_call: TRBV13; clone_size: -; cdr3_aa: CASSSVRVAGYTF
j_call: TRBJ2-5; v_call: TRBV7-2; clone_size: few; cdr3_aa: CASSYRGVPGQYF
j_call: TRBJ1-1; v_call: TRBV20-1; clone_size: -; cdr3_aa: CSARRDRTNTEAFF
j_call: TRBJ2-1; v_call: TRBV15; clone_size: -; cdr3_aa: CATREALYNEQFF
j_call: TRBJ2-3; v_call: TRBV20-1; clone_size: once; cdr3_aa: CSARDPRDIGTDTQYF
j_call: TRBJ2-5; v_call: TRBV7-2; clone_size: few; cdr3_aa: CASSLRLAGLQETQYF
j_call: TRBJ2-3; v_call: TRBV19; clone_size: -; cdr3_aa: CASSIGGGRPKDTQYF
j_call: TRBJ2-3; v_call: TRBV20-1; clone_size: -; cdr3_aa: CSASRGASTDTQYF
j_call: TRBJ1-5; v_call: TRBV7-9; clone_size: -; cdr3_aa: CASSLGGATQPQHF